These T cell receptor beta chains were read from a single sample in a study of naive and memory T cell subsets. TCRdb processed the UMI-ligation and nested PCR reads anew with MiXCR; each CDR3 protein has one entry. The sample holds tens of thousands of distinct CDR3 sequences; over 9% are singletons and the top ten take 1.2%. The material sequenced was naive CD8+ T cells from blood. The receptor set was obtained from a human donor in good health. Both conserved end residues are part of each CDR3. D genes are given only for firm matches. Expanded clones are given a class, and other clones once, few, many or no size at all.

size: few; J: TRBJ2-7; D: -; V: TRBV6-2/TRBV6-3; length: 13; CDR3: CASSHLMGSEQYF; DNA: TGTGCCAGCAGTCACCTGATGGGGTCCGAGCAGTACTTC
size: many; J: TRBJ2-3; D: -; V: TRBV6-5; length: 11; CDR3: CATHGTDTQYF; DNA: TGTGCCACTCACGGCACAGATACGCAGTATTTT
size: -; J: TRBJ2-7; D: -; V: TRBV7-6; length: 14; CDR3: CASSLTQGLSEQYF; DNA: TGTGCCAGCAGCTTAACACAGGGCCTCTCCGAGCAGTACTTC
size: -; J: TRBJ2-5; D: TRBD2; V: TRBV28; length: 15; CDR3: CASSLGLADEETQYF; DNA: TGTGCCAGCAGTTTGGGGCTAGCGGACGAAGAGACCCAGTACTTC
size: few; J: TRBJ2-3; D: -; V: TRBV11-2; length: 15; CDR3: CASRPMGVGTDTQYF; DNA: TGTGCCAGCAGGCCGATGGGGGTCGGCACAGATACGCAGTATTTT
size: -; J: TRBJ2-7; D: -; V: TRBV29-1; length: 12; CDR3: CSVERDSYEQYF; DNA: TGCAGCGTGGAAAGAGACTCCTACGAGCAGTACTTC
size: few; J: TRBJ2-7; D: TRBD1; V: TRBV5-5; length: 16; CDR3: CASRPLDRGGGYEQYF; DNA: TGTGCCAGCAGGCCGCTCGACAGGGGAGGCGGCTACGAGCAGTACTTC
size: many; J: TRBJ2-1; D: -; V: TRBV5-5; length: 13; CDR3: CASSLDVSDEQFF; DNA: TGTGCCAGCAGCTTGGACGTCTCGGATGAGCAGTTCTTC
size: many; J: TRBJ1-1; D: -; V: TRBV29-1; length: 16; CDR3: CSVEPGPLPKRTEAFF; DNA: TGCAGCGTTGAACCCGGACCTTTGCCGAAGCGGACTGAAGCTTTCTTT
size: -; J: TRBJ2-1; D: -; V: TRBV27; length: 16; CDR3: CASSWSGLSSYNEQFF; DNA: TGTGCCAGCAGTTGGAGCGGGTTGAGCTCCTACAATGAGCAGTTCTTC
size: -; J: TRBJ2-1; D: TRBD2; V: TRBV19; length: 14; CDR3: CASSGAGVLYEQFF; DNA: TGTGCCAGTAGTGGTGCGGGAGTCCTCTATGAGCAGTTCTTC
size: -; J: TRBJ2-3; D: TRBD1; V: TRBV3-1; length: 18; CDR3: CASSQVVPGQTSTDTQYF; DNA: TGTGCCAGCAGCCAAGTGGTCCCGGGACAGACGAGCACAGATACGCAGTATTTT
size: many; J: TRBJ2-6; D: -; V: TRBV5-4; length: 15; CDR3: CASSLRGSGANVLTF; DNA: TGTGCCAGCAGTCTGCGGGGATCTGGGGCCAACGTCCTGACTTTC
size: -; J: TRBJ1-1; D: -; V: TRBV7-8; length: 15; CDR3: CASSSYRTSNTEAFF; DNA: TGTGCCAGCAGCTCCTACAGGACCTCGAACACTGAAGCTTTCTTT
size: many; J: TRBJ1-3; D: -; V: TRBV12-3/TRBV12-4; length: 17; CDR3: CASSLSGLPSTGNTIYF; DNA: TGTGCCAGCAGTTTATCAGGGCTCCCCTCGACTGGAAACACCATATATTTT
size: many; J: TRBJ2-3; D: TRBD2; V: TRBV20-1; length: 15; CDR3: CSARGPGPGGDTQYF; DNA: TGCAGTGCTAGGGGCCCGGGGCCGGGGGGAGATACGCAGTATTTT
size: many; J: TRBJ2-1; D: -; V: TRBV20-1; length: 11; CDR3: CSARRGYEQFF; DNA: TGCAGTGCAAGGAGGGGATATGAGCAGTTCTTC
size: -; J: TRBJ1-4; D: -; V: TRBV5-6; length: 12; CDR3: CASGPTREKLFF; DNA: TGTGCCAGCGGCCCTACCCGTGAAAAACTGTTTTTT
size: few; J: TRBJ2-1; D: TRBD2; V: TRBV6-2/TRBV6-3; length: 17; CDR3: CASNHVPLAGGFNEQFF; DNA: TGTGCCAGCAACCATGTCCCTCTAGCGGGAGGTTTCAATGAGCAGTTCTTC
size: few; J: TRBJ2-7; D: -; V: TRBV3-1; length: 13; CDR3: CASSQGLNGEQYF; DNA: TGTGCCAGCAGCCAAGGATTGAACGGGGAGCAGTACTTC
size: -; J: TRBJ2-1; D: -; V: TRBV6-2/TRBV6-3; length: 13; CDR3: CASKIPGYNEQFF; DNA: TGTGCCAGCAAAATACCCGGGTACAATGAGCAGTTCTTC
size: many; J: TRBJ1-4; D: -; V: TRBV28; length: 14; CDR3: CASTPLRVNEKLFF; DNA: TGTGCCAGCACCCCCTTACGGGTTAATGAAAAACTGTTTTTT
size: many; J: TRBJ2-7; D: TRBD2; V: TRBV29-1; length: 14; CDR3: CSVEKAGGLYEQYF; DNA: TGCAGCGTTGAAAAAGCGGGAGGGCTTTACGAGCAGTACTTC
size: -; J: TRBJ2-1; D: TRBD2; V: TRBV12-3/TRBV12-4; length: 15; CDR3: CASSSGLALYNEQFF; DNA: TGTGCCAGCAGTTCGGGACTAGCGCTCTACAATGAGCAGTTCTTC
size: few; J: TRBJ1-1; D: -; V: TRBV7-9; length: 16; CDR3: CASSGQDRAGFGEAFF; DNA: TGTGCCAGCAGCGGGCAGGACCGGGCCGGGTTTGGTGAAGCTTTCTTT
size: many; J: TRBJ2-7; D: -; V: TRBV20-1; length: 15; CDR3: CSARERTGRVYVQYF; DNA: TGCAGTGCTAGAGAAAGGACAGGGAGGGTATACGTGCAGTACTTC
size: -; J: TRBJ2-2; D: -; V: TRBV27; length: 18; CDR3: CASGSLRQPPANTGELFF; DNA: TGTGCCAGCGGAAGTTTACGGCAGCCCCCTGCGAACACCGGGGAGCTGTTTTTT
size: many; J: TRBJ1-1; D: -; V: TRBV29-1; length: 12; CDR3: CSARDGRTEAFF; DNA: TGCAGCGCCCGGGACGGGAGGACTGAAGCTTTCTTT
size: -; J: TRBJ2-7; D: -; V: TRBV12-3/TRBV12-4; length: 14; CDR3: CASSLAGVSYEQYF; DNA: TGTGCCAGCAGTTTAGCAGGGGTCTCCTACGAGCAGTACTTC
size: -; J: TRBJ1-1; D: TRBD1; V: TRBV12-3/TRBV12-4; length: 14; CDR3: CASSFRGLNTEAFF; DNA: TGTGCCAGCAGTTTCAGGGGGCTTAACACTGAAGCTTTCTTT
size: many; J: TRBJ2-7; D: -; V: TRBV6-1; length: 15; CDR3: CASSEVGLPRYEQYF; DNA: TGTGCCAGCAGTGAGGTAGGGCTTCCGAGATACGAGCAGTACTTC
size: -; J: TRBJ2-1; D: -; V: TRBV29-1; length: 13; CDR3: CSVLGGVSNEQFF; DNA: TGCAGCGTTTTGGGCGGGGTTAGCAATGAGCAGTTCTTC
size: many; J: TRBJ1-4; D: -; V: TRBV4-1; length: 11; CDR3: CASSRNEKLFF; DNA: TGCGCCAGCAGCCGTAATGAAAAACTGTTTTTT
size: -; J: TRBJ2-1; D: -; V: TRBV24-1; length: 13; CDR3: CATSDGVSDEQFF; DNA: TGTGCCACCAGTGATGGCGTGTCAGATGAGCAGTTCTTC
size: -; J: TRBJ1-2; D: -; V: TRBV12-3/TRBV12-4; length: 13; CDR3: CAITGAANYGYTF; DNA: TGTGCCATTACGGGAGCCGCTAACTATGGCTACACCTTC
size: few; J: TRBJ1-2; D: TRBD1; V: TRBV7-9; length: 11; CDR3: CASQGAVGYTF; DNA: TGTGCCAGTCAGGGGGCAGTTGGCTACACCTTC
size: few; J: TRBJ2-3; D: TRBD1; V: TRBV19; length: 19; CDR3: CASSIGDRGRSPSTDTQYF; DNA: TGTGCCAGTAGTATAGGAGACAGGGGGCGGTCTCCTAGCACAGATACGCAGTATTTT
size: many; J: TRBJ2-5; D: -; V: TRBV7-9; length: 14; CDR3: CASRINQGGETQYF; DNA: TGTGCCAGCAGGATAAACCAGGGTGGTGAGACCCAGTACTTC
size: few; J: TRBJ2-7; D: -; V: TRBV29-1; length: 12; CDR3: CSVEEGGYEQYF; DNA: TGCAGCGTTGAGGAGGGGGGCTACGAGCAGTACTTC
size: many; J: TRBJ2-7; D: -; V: TRBV6-6; length: 14; CDR3: CASSYDPGIYEQYF; DNA: TGTGCCAGCAGTTATGACCCAGGCATATACGAGCAGTACTTC
size: -; J: TRBJ1-1; D: TRBD1; V: TRBV20-1; length: 15; CDR3: CSARDWTGGRTEAFF; DNA: TGCAGTGCTAGAGATTGGACAGGGGGCCGAACTGAAGCTTTCTTT
size: few; J: TRBJ2-3; D: -; V: TRBV27; length: 17; CDR3: CATRAGRPGYKTDTQYF; DNA: TGTGCCACACGCGCGGGGAGACCAGGGTACAAAACAGATACGCAGTATTTT